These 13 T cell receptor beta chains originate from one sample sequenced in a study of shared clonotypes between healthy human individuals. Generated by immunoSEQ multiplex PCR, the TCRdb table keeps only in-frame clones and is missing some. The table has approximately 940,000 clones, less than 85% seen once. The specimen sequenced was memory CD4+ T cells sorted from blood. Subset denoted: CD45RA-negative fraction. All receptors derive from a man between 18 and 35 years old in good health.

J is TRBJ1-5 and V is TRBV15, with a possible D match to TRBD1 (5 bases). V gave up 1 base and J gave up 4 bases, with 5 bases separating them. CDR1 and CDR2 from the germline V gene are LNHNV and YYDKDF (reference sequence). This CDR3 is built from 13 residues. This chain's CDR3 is CATSRGGNQPQHF. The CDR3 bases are TGTGCCACCAGCAGAGGGGGGAATCAGCCCCAGCATTTT.

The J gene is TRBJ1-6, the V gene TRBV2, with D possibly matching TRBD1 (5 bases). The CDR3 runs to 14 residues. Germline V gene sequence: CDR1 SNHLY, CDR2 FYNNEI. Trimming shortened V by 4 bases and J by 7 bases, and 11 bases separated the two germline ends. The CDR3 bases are TGTGCCAGCAGTGTTCGGCAGGGAAATTCACCCCTCCACTTT. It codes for CASSVRQGNSPLHF.

CDR3 DNA: TGTGCCAGCAGCACCGGACAGGCCCGGGTGTCCCTCCACTTT. Translated, it gives CASSTGQARVSLHF. The gene calls are TRBV28 and TRBJ1-6; 7 bases map to TRBD1. This CDR3 has 14 residues. With 6 bases clipped from V and 14 bases from J, the junction kept 13 bases outside the gene matches. The germline CDR1 and CDR2 sequences are MDHEN and SYDVKM. Full variable domain (rest looked up from reference TRBV28 and TRBJ1-6): DVKVTQSSRYLVKRTGEKVFLECVQDMDHENMFWYRQDPGLGLRLIYFSYDVKMKEKGDIPEGYSVSREKKERFSLILESASTNQTSMYLCASSTGQARVSLHFGNGTRLTVT.

This CDR3 reads CASSADRGRAEAFF. Written as DNA, the CDR3 is TGTGCCAGCAGCGCGGACAGGGGAAGGGCTGAAGCTTTCTTT. The chain uses TRBV5-4 and TRBJ1-1, with 9 bases aligning to TRBD1. Germline V gives CDR1 SGHNT, CDR2 YYREEE (reference sequence). CDR3 size: 14 residues. Trimming took 4 bases from V and 6 from J; bases not matched to a gene: 7.

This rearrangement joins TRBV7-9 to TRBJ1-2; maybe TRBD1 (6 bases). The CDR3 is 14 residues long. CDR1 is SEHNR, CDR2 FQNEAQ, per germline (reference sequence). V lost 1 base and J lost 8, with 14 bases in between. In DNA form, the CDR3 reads TGTGCCAGCAGCTTAGGATCCGGGGGCGGAGGCTACACCTTC. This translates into CASSLGSGGGGYTF.

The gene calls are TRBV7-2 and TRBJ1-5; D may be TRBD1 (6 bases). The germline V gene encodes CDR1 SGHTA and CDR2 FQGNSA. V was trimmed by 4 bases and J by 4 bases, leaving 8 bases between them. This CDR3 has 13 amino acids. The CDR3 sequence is CASSSGANQPQHF. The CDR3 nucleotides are TGTGCCAGCAGCTCGGGGGCAAATCAGCCCCAGCATTTT.

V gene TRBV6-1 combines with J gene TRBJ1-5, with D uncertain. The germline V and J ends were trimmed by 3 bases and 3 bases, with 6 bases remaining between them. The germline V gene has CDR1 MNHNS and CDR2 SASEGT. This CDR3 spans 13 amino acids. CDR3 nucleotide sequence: TGTGCCAGCAGTGACGCCTACAATCAGCCCCAGCATTTT. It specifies CASSDAYNQPQHF.

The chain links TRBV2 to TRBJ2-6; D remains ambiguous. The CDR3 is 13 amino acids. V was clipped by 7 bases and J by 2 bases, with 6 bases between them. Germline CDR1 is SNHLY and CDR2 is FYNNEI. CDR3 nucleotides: TGTGCCAGCAAAGGACCTGGGGCCAACGTCCTGACTTTC. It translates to CASKGPGANVLTF.

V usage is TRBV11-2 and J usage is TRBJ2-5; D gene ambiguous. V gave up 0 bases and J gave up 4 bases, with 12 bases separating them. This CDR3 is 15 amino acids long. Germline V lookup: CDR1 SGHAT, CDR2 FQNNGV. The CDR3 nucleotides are TGTGCCAGCAGCTTAGAACGCGGTAGACGAGAGACCCAGTACTTC. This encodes CASSLERGRRETQYF.

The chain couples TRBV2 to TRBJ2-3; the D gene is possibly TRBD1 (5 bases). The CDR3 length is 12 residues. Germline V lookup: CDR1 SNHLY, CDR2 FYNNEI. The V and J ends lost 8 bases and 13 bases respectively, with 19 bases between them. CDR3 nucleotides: TGTGCCAGCGAAGGCCCTGCCGACAGCGAGTATTTT. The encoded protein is CASEGPADSEYF.

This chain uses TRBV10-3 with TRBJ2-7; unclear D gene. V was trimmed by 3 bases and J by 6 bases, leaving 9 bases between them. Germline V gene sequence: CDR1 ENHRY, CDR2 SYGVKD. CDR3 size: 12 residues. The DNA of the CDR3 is TGTGCCATCAGTGAACTCCCACTCGAGCAGTACTTC. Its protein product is CAISELPLEQYF.

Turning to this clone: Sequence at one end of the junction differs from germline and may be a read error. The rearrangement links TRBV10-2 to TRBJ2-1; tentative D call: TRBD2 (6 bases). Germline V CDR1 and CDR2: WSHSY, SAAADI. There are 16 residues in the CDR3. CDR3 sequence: CASREFSGSSYNEQFF. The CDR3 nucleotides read TGCGCCAGCAGGGAGTTTAGCGGTAGCTCCTACAATGAGCAGTTCTTC.

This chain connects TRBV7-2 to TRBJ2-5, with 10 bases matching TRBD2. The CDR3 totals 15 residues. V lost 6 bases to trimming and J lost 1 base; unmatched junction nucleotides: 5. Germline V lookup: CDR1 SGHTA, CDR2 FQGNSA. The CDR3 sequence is CASRFTSGTQETQYF. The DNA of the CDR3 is TGTGCCAGCAGATTTACTAGCGGGACCCAAGAGACCCAGTACTTC.